This TCR beta chain was sequenced in a study of OX40 agonist ivuxolimab in advanced cancers. About the full investigation: Ivuxolimab was a fully human IgG2 agonistic monoclonal antibody targeting the costimulatory receptor OX40 (CD134). The paper covers the monotherapy dose-escalation part of the phase I ivuxolimab trial, which included N of about 50 patients. Intravenous ivuxolimab was administered to patients every 2 weeks at six dose levels: 0.01, 0.1, 0.3, 1.5, 3 and 10 mg/kg. Partial responses occurred in three dose-escalation patients: two with cutaneous melanoma and one with hepatocellular carcinoma. The purpose of peripheral TCRbeta sequencing was to test whether ivuxolimab changed TCR sequence diversity and led to clonal T-cell expansion. In the dose-escalation cohort, approximately 80% of patients were male, and the mean age was approximately 60 years with a range of roughly 23 to 79. Of the roughly 52 patients in dose escalation, some 19 had hepatocellular carcinoma, about 15 had melanoma, 9 had renal cell carcinoma and 9 had head and neck cancer. Patients were allowed to have had prior anti-PD-1, anti-PD-L1 or anti-CTLA-4 therapy, and less than 45% of the dose-escalation patients had previously received checkpoint inhibitors.

This clone was seen a single time. Its binding antigen is unknown. Nothing much larger sits one base from this clone, and base qualities are not available. Trimming removed 4 bases from V and 5 bases from J, leaving 12 bases between the germline ends. The CDR3, cysteine through phenylalanine, is 14 amino acids long. Only the CDR3 DNA stays, 42 bases, in frame from base 1. The germline V gene (reference sequence) yields SEHNR for CDR1 and FQNEAQ for CDR2. To sequence the TCRbeta CDR3 region, genomic DNA was isolated from the sorted cells. The immunoSEQ Assay was used to sequence the TCRbeta CDR3 regions. TCRdb provides this immuneACCESS table in a form limited to in-frame rearrangements. Some clones are lacking; in checked studies, under half of them reflect an unresolved V gene, and why the rest are absent is not known. The sample contains 11,000 to 15,000 clones, over 85% of them found a single time. The top ten hold roughly 23% of the sample.

The trial excluded patients who had a history of autoimmune disease or who were on systemic immunosuppression. Peripheral blood for TCR sequencing was collected from all dose cohorts at baseline, on cycle 4 day 1, and on cycle 7 day 1. The samples were taken from a phase I, first-in-human, multicenter, open-label dose-escalation trial of ivuxolimab. The trial enrolled adults with locally advanced or metastatic head and neck squamous cell, hepatocellular, melanoma or renal cell carcinoma. CD4+ and CD8+ T cells were sorted separately from peripheral blood before TCR sequencing. Results the study describes overall, beyond this receptor: Which antigens the clonally expanded peripheral T cells were specific for was not determined. In the 0.1-3.0 mg/kg groups, partial responders had among the lowest normalized peripheral clonal expansion, particularly in CD8+ T cells. After ivuxolimab, CD8+ T cells had more expanded clones than CD4+ T cells on average. Low levels of normalized T-cell clonal expansion were also seen in some patients who did not respond. Clonal expansion of both CD4+ and CD8+ blood T cells was observed from baseline to week 6 at doses 0.1 to 3.0 mg/kg.

The sequence was collected from an adult with an advanced solid tumor such as melanoma, head and neck, liver or kidney cancer. The rearrangement combines TRBV7-9 with TRBJ2-1; perhaps TRBD2 is the D gene, with 6 bases matching. The sample here was CD4+ or CD8+ T cells sorted from blood, taken in a trial of the OX40 agonist ivuxolimab. The base sequence is TGTGCCAGCAGCTCAGGGAGGCAGCACAATGAGCAGTTCTTC. Translated, this gives CASSSGRQHNEQFF.